This T cell receptor (beta chain) was captured by sequencing in a study of blood T cells in healthy people across ages (dated by TCRdb to about 2015). Looking at the study overall: Template switching captured roughly one uniquely barcoded TCR beta cDNA molecule per two T cells in model experiments. Using deep sequencing normalized with unique cDNA molecular identifiers, the study measured how TCR beta repertoire diversity changes with age. Using the same blood draw, the study looked at two additional independent replicas of 1 million unique cDNA reads for two donors, one aged 18 to 29 and the other aged 80 or older. Donors of different ages were randomly distributed across sequencing lanes to avoid experimental bias. Donors were grouped into four age groups: young (average approximately 15 years), middle-aged (39), aged (62) and long-lived (around 80). Study-wide conclusions, independent of this receptor: Compared with the aged group, the long-lived group had more naive CD4+ T cells, fewer expanded clones and increased TCR diversity, a pattern suggesting age selection. A strong correlation was found between observed TCR beta diversity and the percentage of naive T cells measured by flow cytometry. Because donor CMV infection status was unknown, age-related changes in expanded clonotypes were potentially confounded. Because profiling used bulk unsorted PBMCs, naive and antigen-experienced compartments could not be compared conclusively. Observed TCR beta diversity per million T cells fell roughly linearly with age, and a significant reduction was already apparent by age approximately 40. Estimates of total diversity based on one million sequenced T cells were considered lower bounds and underestimates.

In this sample, this clonotype turned up a few times. Its specific antigen is unknown. Base-call qualities are not available, and no considerably larger clone is one nucleotide away. The receptor library was made with 5' RACE. Sequencer: Illumina HiSeq 2500. The second PCR ran for about 6 to 12 cycles and used a J-beta primer mix along with a sample-barcoded 5' primer. Each TCR beta cDNA molecule received a unique molecular identifier from a template-switch 5' adaptor carrying 12 random nucleotides. At least 2.5 million CDR3-containing paired-end reads were obtained from each sample. The Mint cDNA synthesis kit, primed by a TRBC-specific oligonucleotide, was used to synthesize first-strand cDNA from all RNA. Following uracil-DNA glycosylase treatment, a first 18-cycle PCR with universal primers M1SS and BC2_uni_R was performed on all cDNA. Turning to the authors' computational methods: Normalization of each sample was performed by random selection of 1 million high-quality reads, each carrying a distinct molecular identifier. Instead of being binned into consensus sequences, reads that shared molecular identifiers were thrown out. CDR3 identification, clonotype clustering and error correction used MiTCR with a Q25 quality threshold and the strictest error-elimination algorithm. Lower-bound total TCR beta diversity was estimated with a nonparametric unseen species model using Euler transformation. The public reads were quality trimmed at Q25 with fastp and then assembled into clones with MiXCR by TCRdb, keeping productive beta chains. For every CDR3 protein sequence, its rows merge into one entry that carries the most common genes and DNA. Here the V and J calls rest on TCRdb's processing, not on the authors' analysis. Here the sample has hundreds of thousands of distinct CDR3 sequences; 44% occur a single time. The ten largest make up about 21% of the sample.

V is pared back by 0 bases and J by 0 bases, with 7 bases lying between the germline termini. The CDR3, cysteine through phenylalanine, is 14 amino acids long. Of the read, only the CDR3 DNA is kept; its 42 bases are in frame from base 1. CDR1 SGDLS and CDR2 YYNGEE were looked up in the germline V gene. Systemically healthy Caucasian individuals from Russia, about 38 in total and aged about 6 to 95 years, were included as donors. About 9.1 milliliters of peripheral blood were collected from each donor into EDTA-treated Vacutainer tubes. Ficoll-Paque density-gradient centrifugation was used to isolate PBMCs, with at least 6 million per sample. Total RNA was extracted from PBMCs with Trizol reagent, with at least 5 micrograms obtained per sample. For every donor, an aliquot of PBMCs went through flow cytometry to measure the percentages of naive CD45RAhigh/CD27high T cells.

The clonotype was recovered from a man in his sixties in good health. The sample taken for sequencing was blood. Rearrangement joined TRBV9 to TRBJ2-7; the D gene cannot be resolved reliably. This receptor carries the CDR3 CASSVEHTSYEQYF. The DNA sequence reads TGTGCCAGCAGCGTAGAACATACCTCCTACGAGCAGTACTTC. Reference TRBV9 and TRBJ2-7 genes cover what lies past the CDR3, so the full variable domain is DSGVTQTPKHLITATGQRVTLRCSPRSGDLSVYWYQQSLDQGLQFLIQYYNGEERAKGNILERFSAQQFPDLHSELNLSSLELGDSALYFCASSVEHTSYEQYFGPGTRLTVT.